This T cell receptor (beta chain) was captured in a study of blood T cell repertoires in COVID-19. Looking at the study overall: Both acute and convalescent COVID-19 samples were obtained from the United States, Italy and Spain. PBMCs, B-cell-depleted T cells, or T cells were the source of the cDNA or gDNA that made up the material.

Source study methods: Amplification with reference gene primers provided the estimates of nucleated cell counts. Method: immunoSEQ multiplex PCR; TCRdb's copy keeps in-frame clones and lacks some. V and J calls and clone size are given by that table; D and trimming were obtained from the DNA. The data show 55,000 to 65,000 clones, 85% to 90% seen once. Seattle cases were enrolled at active infection and followed longitudinally. Germline V gives CDR1 SEHNR, CDR2 FQNEAQ (reference sequence). The CDR3 is 17 residues long. V trimming: 4 bases; J trimming: 3 bases; junction bases outside the gene matches: 14.

J is TRBJ1-2 and V is TRBV7-9, with TRBD1 matching over 7 bases. Sequencing input: peripheral blood. The clonotype was recovered from a woman aged 55-70 years with COVID-19, enrolled during active disease. The CDR3 is CASSSYRGPLPYYGYTF. The CDR3 DNA reads as TGTGCCAGCAGCTCGTACAGGGGCCCCCTGCCATACTATGGCTACACCTTC. Full variable domain (remainder filled in from reference TRBV7-9 and TRBJ1-2): DTGVSQNPRHKITKRGQNVTFRCDPISEHNRLYWYRQTLGQGPEFLTYFQNEAQLEKSRLLSDRFSAERPKGSFSTLEIQRTEQGDSAMYLCASSSYRGPLPYYGYTFGSGTRLTVV.